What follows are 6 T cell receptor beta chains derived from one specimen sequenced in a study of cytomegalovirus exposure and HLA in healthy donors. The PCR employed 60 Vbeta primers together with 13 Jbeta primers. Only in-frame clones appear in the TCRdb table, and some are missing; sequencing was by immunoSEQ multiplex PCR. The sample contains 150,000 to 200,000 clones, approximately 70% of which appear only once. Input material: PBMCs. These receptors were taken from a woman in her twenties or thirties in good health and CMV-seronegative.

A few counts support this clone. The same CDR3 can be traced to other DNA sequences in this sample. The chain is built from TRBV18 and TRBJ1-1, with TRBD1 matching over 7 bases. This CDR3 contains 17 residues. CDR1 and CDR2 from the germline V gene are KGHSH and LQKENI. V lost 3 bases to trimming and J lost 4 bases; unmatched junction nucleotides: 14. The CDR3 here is CASSPRTGLRQGTEAFF. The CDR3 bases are TGTGCCAGCTCACCGAGAACAGGGTTAAGACAGGGCACTGAAGCTTTCTTT.

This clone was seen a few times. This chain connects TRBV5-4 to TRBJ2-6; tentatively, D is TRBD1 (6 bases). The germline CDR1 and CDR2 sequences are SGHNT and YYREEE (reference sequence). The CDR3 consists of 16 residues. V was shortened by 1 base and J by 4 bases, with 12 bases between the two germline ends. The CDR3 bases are TGTGCCAGCAGCTTGAATGTGGGACACGGGGCCAACGTCCTGACTTTC. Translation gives CASSLNVGHGANVLTF.

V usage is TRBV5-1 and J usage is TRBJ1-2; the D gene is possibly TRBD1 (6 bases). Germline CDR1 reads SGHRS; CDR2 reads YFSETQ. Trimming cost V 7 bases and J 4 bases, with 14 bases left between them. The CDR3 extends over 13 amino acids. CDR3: CASYPGGGYGYTF. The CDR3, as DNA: TGCGCCAGCTACCCGGGGGGCGGCTATGGCTACACCTTC.

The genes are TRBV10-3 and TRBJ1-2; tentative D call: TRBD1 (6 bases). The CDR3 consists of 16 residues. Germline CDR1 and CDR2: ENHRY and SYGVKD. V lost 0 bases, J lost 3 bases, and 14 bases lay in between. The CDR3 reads CAISESSGGDDYGYTF. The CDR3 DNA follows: TGTGCCATCAGTGAGTCGTCTGGGGGCGATGACTATGGCTACACCTTC.

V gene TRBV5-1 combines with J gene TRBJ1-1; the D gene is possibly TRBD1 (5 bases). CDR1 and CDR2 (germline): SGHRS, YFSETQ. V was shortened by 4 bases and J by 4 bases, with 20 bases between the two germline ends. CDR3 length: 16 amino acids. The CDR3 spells CASSRETEKRFTEAFF. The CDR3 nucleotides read TGCGCCAGCAGCCGGGAGACAGAAAAAAGGTTCACTGAAGCTTTCTTT. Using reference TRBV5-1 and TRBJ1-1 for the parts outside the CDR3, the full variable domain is KAGVTQTPRYLIKTRGQQVTLSCSPISGHRSVSWYQQTPGQGLQFLFEYFSETQRNKGNFPGRFSGRQFSNSRSEMNVSTLELGDSALYLCASSRETEKRFTEAFFGQGTRLTVV.

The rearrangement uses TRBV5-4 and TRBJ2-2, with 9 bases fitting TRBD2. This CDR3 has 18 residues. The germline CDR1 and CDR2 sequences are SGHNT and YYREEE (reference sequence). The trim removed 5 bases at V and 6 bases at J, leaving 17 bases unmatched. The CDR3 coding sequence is TGTGCCAGCAGGAACTCCCTGGGGGCGGGGGGGCGCGCCGGGGAGCTGTTTTTT. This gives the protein CASRNSLGAGGRAGELFF.